This T cell receptor beta chain was obtained from a study of molecular identifiers for immune sequencing clone quantification (dated by TCRdb to 2017 to 2018). With regard to the full study: In a replicate experiment, RNA from roughly 20,000 or 100,000 naive CD8 T cells was split into five aliquots, four of which were sequenced. This methods study used CD8 T cells to benchmark TCR RNA copy counting and molecular-identifier clustering-based TCR repertoire sequencing (MIDCIRS). The full study reports these points: Spiked-in Jurkat TCR RNA equivalent to a single cell was reported to be detectable even among one million naive CD8 T cells. Without barcode sub-clustering, chimeric consensus sequences inflated TCR diversity; chimeras reached as high as 47%. Identical TCR molecules sharing a barcode could cause highly expanded clone sizes to be underestimated. Clones above 20 RNA copies held over 99% of molecules in CMV-specific effector cells but under 1% in naive cells. Spiked-in Jurkat TCR RNA (around eleven copies' worth), which is not part of the donor repertoire, was contained in the naive libraries. Modeling indicated about 3 TCR RNA copies recovered per cell, compared with about 9.4 by digital PCR, which implies a capture efficiency of around 30%.

The library was obtained by PCR. Data came from an Illumina HiSeq 4000. Preparation of bulk TCR libraries followed a previously described approach, with the TCR primers listed in Table S5. The Qiagen AllPrep DNA/RNA kit was used to purify total RNA. Before analysis, reads from multiple sequencing runs of the same library were pooled. As for the authors' bioinformatics: Reads were retained only if the reads had an exact TCR constant sequence, and the retained reads were trimmed to 150 nt and grouped according to their 12-nt molecular barcodes. Reads inside each barcode group were sub-clustered using a 15% Levenshtein threshold, and a quality-weighted consensus sequence was constructed for each RNA molecule. Non-functional sequences were discarded, and so were lower-count sequences lying one edit away from another sequence. Barcode sub-clusters with fewer than 20% of the maximum read count were removed, based on fitting two negative binomial distributions. TCRdb handled the public reads itself, with Q25 trimming in fastp and clone calling in MiXCR, and kept productive beta chains. Under each unique CDR3 protein, matching rows form one entry showing the most common genes and DNA. The V and J calls here are based on TCRdb, not the publication. Present in this sample are roughly 320,000 distinct CDR3 sequences, about 22% of which were seen just once. The top ten clones comprise 0.75% to 0.85% of the sample.

The CDR3 has 15 amino acids, counting the end cysteine and phenylalanine. The only DNA kept is the CDR3, 45 bases in frame from the first base. CDR1 DFQATT and CDR2 SNEGSKA were looked up in the germline V gene (reference sequence). Libraries of naive CD8 T cells were generated from approximately 20,000 to 1,000,000 sorted cells, with 10%, 30% or 50% of the purified RNA used. On a BD FACSAria II, naive CD8 T cells were FACS-sorted as CD8+CD4-CCR7+CD45RA+ and collected into RLT Plus buffer. To test detection sensitivity, Jurkat RNA equal to around nine TCR copies was added to samples of about 20,000-1,000,000 naive CD8 T cells. CD8 T cells were enriched with RosetteSep CD8+ T Cell Enrichment Cocktail and Ficoll-Paque, followed by ACK red cell lysis. Of note for this clonotype: This clone's antigen is unknown. This could be a read error, since a much larger clone is one nucleotide away.

The V and J genes are TRBV20-1 and TRBJ2-1; 10 central bases correspond to TRBD2. The source material was naive CD8+ T cells from blood, with Jurkat cell RNA spiked in. This sample's cell subset or site label indicates: FACS-sorted CD8+CD4-CCR7+CD45RA+ naive T cells. The TCR sequence derives from a human donor in good health. Some libraries in this study had Jurkat cell RNA spiked in. The DNA sequence reads TGCAGTGCTAGACGGACTAGCGGAGCTTACAATGAGCAGTCCTTC. Translation gives CSARRTSGAYNEQSF.